Listed below are T cell receptor beta chains from one sample, sequenced in a study of graft-versus-host responses after intestinal transplantation. TCRdb's table, derived via immunoSEQ multiplex PCR, lists solely in-frame clones and lacks some. The data hold 95,000 to 110,000 clones, with about 88% observed a single time. Their target antigens are unknown. Source: unstimulated CD4+ T cells sorted from spleen or lymph node cells, taken before intestinal transplant. These TCRs come from a human donor who received an intestinal transplant. Both conserved end residues are part of each CDR3.

J gene	V gene	CDR3 protein
TRBJ2-2	TRBV10-2	CASTEPGGGNTGELFF
TRBJ1-2	TRBV2	CASQRVVNYGYTF
TRBJ2-3	TRBV5-4	CASSSPGLDTQYF
TRBJ2-1	TRBV6-4	CASSKGLAGLGSYNEQFF
TRBJ1-5	TRBV2	CASSKGPLSNQPQHF
TRBJ2-7	TRBV10-3	CAISPNPPSGGTSYEQYF
TRBJ2-1	TRBV7-3	CASSLGSLHQAANEQFF
TRBJ2-7	TRBV7-6	CASSLVLGGPVYEQYF
TRBJ1-2	TRBV5-1	CASSLGLGQSYGYTF
TRBJ2-7	TRBV30	CAWSRGQGSHEQYF
TRBJ2-7	TRBV6-1	CASSVLAQDTYEQYF
TRBJ2-1	TRBV5-6	CASRGTTRAYNEQFF
TRBJ2-5	TRBV5-6	CASSVGLTSYQETQYF
TRBJ1-6	TRBV18	CASFTGIGTVNSPLHF
TRBJ2-5	TRBV6-4	CASSDSFFTSGRGQETQYF
TRBJ2-7	TRBV28	CASVTSGGRSSYEQYF
TRBJ2-6	TRBV19	CASSILGLAVGSGANVLTF
TRBJ2-1	TRBV4-1	CASSQVRGNEQFF
TRBJ2-7	TRBV7-6	CASSLDRNSYEQYF
TRBJ2-3	TRBV2	CASRGGLGVDTQYF
TRBJ1-4	TRBV29-1	CSVLGQSTEKLFF
TRBJ2-5	TRBV20-1	CSANRGLTQYF
TRBJ1-2	TRBV6-1	CASRLSYGYTF
TRBJ2-3	TRBV10-3	CAISPTGSDTQYF
TRBJ1-2	TRBV2	CASSELIDKNYGYTF
TRBJ2-7	TRBV11-2	CASSPRWGYEQYF
TRBJ1-1	TRBV6-6	CASRTGVGITEAFF
TRBJ2-5	TRBV5-1	CASSRDRGLETQYF
TRBJ2-7	TRBV5-1	CASSLVGRDEQYF
TRBJ2-7	TRBV28	CASSPGQVMPYEQYF
NA	TRBV5-1	CASSLPHPSGNYEQYF
TRBJ1-5	TRBV5-4	CASSLLGSNQPQHF
TRBJ2-7	TRBV18	CASSPREVGMNYEQYF
TRBJ2-1	TRBV5-1	CASSLGQGYGGEQFF
TRBJ1-4	TRBV5-1	CASSLGQGKEKLFF
TRBJ1-5	TRBV5-4	CASSFGGGDQPQHF
TRBJ2-5	TRBV12-5	CASGDGAGGRYQETQYF
TRBJ1-2	TRBV6-1	CASRGGLANYGYTF
TRBJ2-2	TRBV5-1	CASSPRQGRTGELFF
TRBJ2-7	TRBV2	CASSDTHYEQYF
TRBJ1-5	TRBV7-9	CASSLRGNQPQHF
TRBJ2-7	TRBV7-6	CASSLVGPPVNEQYF
TRBJ2-5	TRBV19	CASSMERGGRETQYF
TRBJ2-7	TRBV14	CASSPVLAGGPGSYEQYF
TRBJ1-1	TRBV30	CAWSPQMNTEAFF
TRBJ2-5	TRBV19	CASSIVGQGIQETQYF
TRBJ1-2	TRBV27	CASSWTGRYGYTF